This is a list of T cell receptor beta chains from one sample in a study of T cells in localized non-small cell lung cancer. Produced via immunoSEQ multiplex PCR; TCRdb's table is partial and in-frame only. Of approximately 1,400 clones listed, roughly a quarter are singletons. Source: normal lung tissue next to the tumor, taken before any cancer treatment. The receptors were sampled from a man aged 18-55 years with stage II lung adenocarcinoma. Both conserved end residues are part of each CDR3.

V: TRBV11-3
J: TRBJ2-7
CDR3: CASSLGWALSEQYF

V: TRBV11-3
J: TRBJ2-1
CDR3: CASSLVRGVLNEQFF

V: TRBV11-3
J: TRBJ1-3
CDR3: CASSPRDRGLNTIYF

V: TRBV9
J: TRBJ2-3
CDR3: CASSQGSPDTQYF

V: TRBV6-8
J: TRBJ2-7
CDR3: CATPGLAITYEQYF

V: TRBV7-6
J: TRBJ2-3
CDR3: CASVLVHGGANTDTQYF

V: TRBV6-8
J: TRBJ2-5
CDR3: CASSRQIDSPRETQYF

V: TRBV30
J: TRBJ2-7
CDR3: CACVGGPSSYEQYF

V: TRBV25-1
J: TRBJ1-3
CDR3: CASSDFISGNTIYF

V: TRBV1
J: TRBJ1-3
CDR3: CASSDLGTGPGSGNTIYF

V: TRBV18
J: TRBJ2-7
CDR3: CASTGGQNYEQYF

V: TRBV6-8
J: TRBJ2-1
CDR3: CASSVSGSYNEQFF

V: TRBV9
J: TRBJ2-2
CDR3: CASSVSGSGAGELFF

V: TRBV15
J: TRBJ2-2
CDR3: CATSRDRDANTGELFF

V: TRBV6-1
J: TRBJ1-3
CDR3: CASSEALEGSSGNTIYF

V: TRBV19
J: TRBJ2-2
CDR3: CASGRGRTTGELFF

V: TRBV11-3
J: TRBJ1-6
CDR3: CASSLGAGQGLSPLHF

V: TRBV6-8
J: TRBJ1-2
CDR3: CASSSGTGGFGYGYTF

V: TRBV23-1
J: TRBJ2-5
CDR3: CASSQGRSLGGQETQYF

V: TRBV9
J: TRBJ2-7
CDR3: CATNRDPRAPEQYF

V: TRBV14
J: TRBJ1-2
CDR3: CASSPLSECYGYTF

V: TRBV14
J: TRBJ2-1
CDR3: CASSRSTFGVTENEQFF

V: TRBV6-8
J: TRBJ2-3
CDR3: CASSAEAGLGGDTQYF